This T cell receptor beta chain was sequenced in a study of T cells after yellow fever vaccination. Findings of the study overall: One caveat is that FACS-sorted repertoires could contain abundant clonotypes contaminating from the bulk population.

Each CDR3 protein is one row after TCRdb ran MiXCR on the 5' RACE reads. The data show hundreds of thousands of distinct CDR3 sequences, approximately 13% seen once. As concerns this clonotype: As yet, its antigen is unknown.

Germline CDR1 reads KGHSH; CDR2 reads LQKENI. The CDR3 is 16 amino acids. Trimming removed 0 bases from V and 12 bases from J; junction bases left unmatched: 14. This material consisted of PBMCs, taken on the day of the yellow fever booster vaccination. The V gene is TRBV18, the J gene TRBJ2-1; 7 bases agree with TRBD2. This TCR was sampled from a man between 25 and 39 years old who received the YFV17D yellow fever vaccine. DNA for the CDR3: TGTGCCAGCTCACCACCGGTTCAGTTCGGCGGGAGCCCGCAGTTCTTC. Its protein is CASSPPVQFGGSPQFF.